Listed below are T cell receptor beta chains from one sample, sequenced in a study of Graves' ophthalmopathy and Graves' hyperthyroidism. Using its own MiXCR run on the multiplex PCR reads, TCRdb lists one record per CDR3 protein. The table includes about 740,000 distinct CDR3 sequences, 40% detected once. Material: peripheral blood. The source of these receptors is an adult man with Graves' ophthalmopathy. The CDR3 runs from the conserved cysteine through the conserved F or W. D genes are given only for firm matches. Clone size appears in some rows only: once, few, many, or a class for an expanded clone.

len	abundance	v_gene	j_gene	d_gene	CDR3nt	CDR3aa
16	many	TRBV10-3	TRBJ1-5	TRBD1	TGTGCCATCAGTGAGTCAGCAGGACAGGGGAATCAGCCCCAGCATTTT	CAISESAGQGNQPQHF
15	-	TRBV12-3/TRBV12-4	TRBJ2-6	-	TGTGCCAGCAGCCATAAAAGGTCTGGGGCCAACGTCCTGACTTTC	CASSHKRSGANVLTF
15	-	TRBV2	TRBJ2-2	-	TGTGCCAGCAGTGGAGTTTCGTGGGGTGCCGGGGAGCTGTTTTTT	CASSGVSWGAGELFF
16	-	TRBV9	TRBJ2-7	-	TGTGCCAGCAGCGTAGGACCGGGGCAGGGGAACTACGAGCAGTACTTC	CASSVGPGQGNYEQYF
15	-	TRBV15	TRBJ2-7	TRBD2	TGTGCCACCAGCAGTGAAAGCGGGAGAGCATTCGAGCAGTACTTC	CATSSESGRAFEQYF
13	-	TRBV25-1	TRBJ2-2	-	TGTGCTAGAGGCAGTGGGAACACCGGGGAGCTGTTTTTT	CARGSGNTGELFF
10	-	TRBV29-1	TRBJ1-2	-	TGCAGTATGGTTCCGGGGGGCTACACCTTC	CSMVPGGYTF
15	-	TRBV19	TRBJ1-5	TRBD1	TGTGCCAGTAGGAGCCGACAGGGGGAAAATCAGCCCCAGCATTTT	CASRSRQGENQPQHF
15	few	TRBV5-1	TRBJ2-7	TRBD2	TGCGCCAGCAGCCCGGCCGGGACTAGCAGTACATTGGAGTACTTC	CASSPAGTSSTLEYF
16	-	TRBV28	TRBJ2-7	-	TGTGCCAGCGATCCCTCTCGGGGCATCGGCATACACGAGCAGTACTTC	CASDPSRGIGIHEQYF
17	-	TRBV5-1	TRBJ1-4	TRBD1	TGCGCCAGCAGCTTAAGAATTGCCGGGACAGGGGGTGAAAAACTGTTTTTT	CASSLRIAGTGGEKLFF
15	few	TRBV5-1	TRBJ2-7	-	TGCGCCAGCAGCTTGGCGTCAGGGGTCTCCAACGAGCAGTACTTC	CASSLASGVSNEQYF
13	-	TRBV12-3/TRBV12-4	TRBJ1-1	TRBD1	TGTGCCAGCAGGATACAGGGGGACACTGAAGCTTTCTTT	CASRIQGDTEAFF
15	-	TRBV9	TRBJ2-5	TRBD1	TGTGCCAGCAGCGAGGACAGGGGGCAGTCTGGGACCCAGTACTTC	CASSEDRGQSGTQYF
14	-	TRBV29-1	TRBJ1-1	TRBD1	TGCAGCGTGACTAGAGACAGGGGAGGCACTGAAGCTTTCTTT	CSVTRDRGGTEAFF
13	-	TRBV10-3	TRBJ2-7	-	TGTGCCATCTCGAAGCGGGTCTCCTACGAGCAGTACTTC	CAISKRVSYEQYF
15	-	TRBV25-1	TRBJ1-4	-	TGTGCCAGCAGTTTTTCCGACGCAACTAATGAAAAACTGTTTTTT	CASSFSDATNEKLFF
15	-	TRBV7-9	TRBJ2-7	TRBD2	TGTGCCAGCAGCCTTACCGGGACTAGCGGTCACGAGCAGTACTTC	CASSLTGTSGHEQYF
15	few	TRBV20-1	TRBJ1-5	TRBD1	TGCAGTGCTACCCCGACAGGGAATAGACATCAGCCCCAGCATTTT	CSATPTGNRHQPQHF
15	few	TRBV7-9	TRBJ1-2	-	TGTGCCAGCAGCCAAGTTGGGGGGGAGAACTATGGCTACACCTTC	CASSQVGGENYGYTF
15	few	TRBV25-1	TRBJ2-2	-	TGTGCCAGCAGTTTCGCAGGGGTAGGCACCGGGGAGCTGTTTTTT	CASSFAGVGTGELFF
17	many	TRBV7-8	TRBJ2-7	-	TGTGCCAGCAGCTTAGACGCAGGTTCCCTCAGCTCCTACGAGCAGTACTTC	CASSLDAGSLSSYEQYF
22	-	TRBV7-6	TRBJ1-5	-	-	CASSFYICSVASPGEGNQPQHF
17	-	TRBV10-2	TRBJ1-6	TRBD1	TGCGCCAGCAGTCCGGGACAGGAGAGCTCCTATAATTCACCCCTCCACTTT	CASSPGQESSYNSPLHF
13	few	TRBV20-1	TRBJ1-2	-	TGCAGTGCTAGAGAAGGGGAGAGCTATGGCTACACCTTC	CSAREGESYGYTF
15	-	TRBV6-6	TRBJ2-7	-	TGTGCCAGCGGGGATGGTGGGACACCGATCTACGAGCAGTACTTC	CASGDGGTPIYEQYF
14	-	TRBV29-1	TRBJ2-7	-	TGCAGCGTTGAGGGGGGTTCCCTAGTCTACGAGCAGTACTTC	CSVEGGSLVYEQYF
17	-	TRBV7-2	TRBJ2-5	TRBD2	TGTGCCAGCAGCCCATTACTAGCGGAGGGGGGCCAAGAGACCCAGTACTTC	CASSPLLAEGGQETQYF
13	few	TRBV7-9	TRBJ1-5	-	TGTGCCAGCAGTATAGGGCAATCATTGCCCCAGCATTTT	CASSIGQSLPQHF
17	-	TRBV7-9	TRBJ1-1	-	TGTGCCAGCAGCTCCGGGGGGGCCGAACGGCGGAACACTGAAGCTTTCTTT	CASSSGGAERRNTEAFF
15	many	TRBV15	TRBJ1-1	-	TGTGCCACCAGCAGAGATAGGATAGGGCCCACTGAAGCTTTCTTT	CATSRDRIGPTEAFF
16	-	TRBV11-2	TRBJ1-3	-	TGTGCCAGCAGCTTACCCGGACAGCACTCTGGAAACACCATATATTTT	CASSLPGQHSGNTIYF
16	-	TRBV11-2	TRBJ1-2	-	TGTGCCAGCAGCTTAAATGGGGCCGCCAGGGCCCATGGCTACACCTTC	CASSLNGAARAHGYTF
13	-	TRBV20-1	TRBJ1-2	-	TGCAGTGCCCTCGCTTCTGGGGTGGGGGGCTACACCTTC	CSALASGVGGYTF
14	few	TRBV9	TRBJ1-1	-	TGTGCCAGCTCACCACCGGGAATGAACACTGAAGCTTTCTTT	CASSPPGMNTEAFF
15	-	TRBV7-2	TRBJ2-3	-	TGTGCCAGCAGCTTATGGGGCAGGATAACAGATACGCAGTATTTT	CASSLWGRITDTQYF
16	-	TRBV25-1	TRBJ2-2	TRBD1	TGTGCCAGCAGTTTAGCCGGGACAGAGAACACCGGGGAGCTGTTTTTT	CASSLAGTENTGELFF
14	-	TRBV7-9	TRBJ2-7	TRBD2	TGTGCCGGCAGCTCCCGGGACTACTTCTACGAGCAGTACTTC	CAGSSRDYFYEQYF
14	few	TRBV14	TRBJ2-7	-	TGTGCCAGCAGTTTATCACAGATATCCTACGAGCAGTACTTC	CASSLSQISYEQYF
15	many	TRBV7-9	TRBJ2-2	-	TGTGCCAGCAGCGTCGAGGCGGGACACACCGGGGAGCTGTTTTTT	CASSVEAGHTGELFF
15	-	TRBV10-2	TRBJ1-1	TRBD1	TGTGCCAGCAGTTTTCACAGGGGGTACGACACTGAAGCTTTCTTT	CASSFHRGYDTEAFF
15	-	TRBV7-9	TRBJ2-3	TRBD1	TGTGCCAGCAGCCCCCGACAGGGCCCCATGAGGACGCAGTATTTT	CASSPRQGPMRTQYF
15	-	TRBV7-6	TRBJ2-5	-	TGTGCCAGCAGCCCGGGACGGGGGATCCAAGAGACCCAGTACTTC	CASSPGRGIQETQYF
14	few	TRBV11-2	TRBJ1-4	TRBD1	TGTGCCAGCAGCGATCGGACAGGGGGTGGAAAACTGTTTTTT	CASSDRTGGGKLFF
13	-	TRBV7-9	TRBJ1-1	-	TGTGCCAGCAGCAGATCCCTCGGCACTGAAGCTTTCTTT	CASSRSLGTEAFF
13	-	TRBV24-1	TRBJ1-1	-	TGTGCCACCAGAACAGGGAGCGGCACTGAAGCTTTCTTT	CATRTGSGTEAFF
13	-	TRBV10-1	TRBJ2-3	-	TGCGCCAGCAGCTTGGCTGACGCAGATACGCAGTATTTT	CASSLADADTQYF
14	-	TRBV29-1	TRBJ2-6	TRBD2	TGCAGCGTAGCGGGGCACTCTGGGGCCAACGTCCTGACTTTC	CSVAGHSGANVLTF
13	-	TRBV25-1	TRBJ1-1	-	TGTACCAGCAGAGATTACCAGGACACTGAAGCTTTCTTT	CTSRDYQDTEAFF
15	-	TRBV7-2	TRBJ2-7	TRBD2	TGTGCCAGCAGCTTACAAATCGGGGGGGACTACGAGCAGTACTTC	CASSLQIGGDYEQYF
15	-	TRBV29-1	TRBJ1-5	TRBD1	TGCAGCCGGAATCCCGGGACAGGGGGCGGACAGCCCCAGCATTTT	CSRNPGTGGGQPQHF
14	many	TRBV10-2	TRBJ2-7	TRBD1	TGCGCCAGCAGCACCACTGGGACAGCCTACGAGCAGTACTTC	CASSTTGTAYEQYF
13	few	TRBV7-9	TRBJ2-5	TRBD1	TGTGCCAGCAGCTCCCGGGACAGGGGGTTTTTGGACTTC	CASSSRDRGFLDF
14	-	TRBV11-2	TRBJ2-7	-	TGTGCCAGCAGCTTAGAGGCTCCCTCCTACGAGCAGTACTTC	CASSLEAPSYEQYF
17	few	TRBV7-9	TRBJ2-5	-	TGTGCCAGCAGCTTTCGGGGTTTGAGCGGCCTACAAGAGACCCAGTACTTC	CASSFRGLSGLQETQYF
13	many	TRBV20-1	TRBJ2-5	TRBD2	TGCAGTGCTAGCGGGGGGGCCGGGGAGACCCAGTACTTC	CSASGGAGETQYF
13	many	TRBV7-9	TRBJ2-7	-	TGCGCCAGCAGCCAAGGGATCTCCTACGAGCAGTACTTC	CASSQGISYEQYF